This T cell receptor beta chain comes out of a study of blood T cells in healthy people across ages. This clonotype was observed a few times. Its antigen is not known. Peripheral blood, around 10 milliliters per donor, was collected. The CDR3 spans 12 residues. Germline CDR1 is SQVTM and CDR2 is ANQGSEA. V shed 5 bases and J shed 4 bases, with 12 bases lying between them. Study results and limitations: Estimates of total diversity, which came from one million sequenced T cells, were considered to be underestimates. Roughly linearly, TCR beta diversity per million T cells fell as age increased.

A sample-barcoded 5' primer and a J-beta primer mix were used in a second PCR of roughly 6 to 12 cycles. The template-switch adaptor, which had 12 random nucleotides, put a tag on each cDNA molecule. Each CDR3 protein is one row after TCRdb ran MiXCR on the 5' RACE reads. The sample lists over a million distinct CDR3 sequences; approximately 59% were seen once. The TCR was taken from a man younger than 30 in good health. The sequenced material came from blood. The V and J genes are TRBV29-1 and TRBJ2-7; weak D call: TRBD1 (5 bases). The CDR3 DNA follows: TGCAGCGTTAGGGGCCTGGGTTACGAGCAGTACTTC. Translating it yields CSVRGLGYEQYF.